A few counts support the clone carrying this T cell receptor (beta chain). Its target is not known. These data belong to a study of OX40 agonist ivuxolimab in advanced cancers. Background on the study: Ivuxolimab, an antibody acting as an agonist of OX40 (CD134), was used to treat patients. Partial responses, seen in three patients, involved one hepatocellular carcinoma and two cutaneous melanomas. General study results and limits: Relative to CD4+, CD8+ T cells held more expanded clones on average. In the 0.1 to 3.0 mg/kg range, CD4+ and CD8+ blood T cells had expanded clonally by week 6.

This CDR3 spans 14 amino acids. Germline V lookup: CDR1 SGHKS, CDR2 YYEKEE (reference sequence). Trimming removed 4 bases from V and 2 bases from J, with 13 bases in between. Only in-frame clones appear in the TCRdb table, and some are missing; sequencing was by immunoSEQ multiplex PCR. The repertoire consists of 55,000 to 85,000 clones, with roughly 85% occurring once and the leading ten covering approximately 3%. Specimen: CD4+ or CD8+ T cells sorted from blood, collected in a trial of the OX40 agonist ivuxolimab. V usage is TRBV5-5 and J usage is TRBJ2-7, with D perhaps TRBD1 (6 bases). This clonotype was sampled from an adult with an advanced solid tumor such as melanoma, head and neck, liver or kidney cancer. The CDR3 sequence is CASSRTGWTYEQYF. In DNA form, the CDR3 reads TGTGCCAGCAGCCGTACAGGGTGGACCTACGAGCAGTACTTC. Full variable domain (missing parts from reference TRBV5-5 and TRBJ2-7): DAGVTQSPTHLIKTRGQQVTLRCSPISGHKSVSWYQQVLGQGPQFIFQYYEKEERGRGNFPDRFSARQFPNYSSELNVNALLLGDSALYLCASSRTGWTYEQYFGPGTRLTVT.